This T cell receptor (beta chain) is from a study of shared clonotypes between healthy human individuals (dated by TCRdb to the early 2020s). Describing the broader study: The cohort comprised two women and a few men aged 18 to 49 years. To estimate repertoire size and how much clonotypes are shared between individuals, the study performed deep sequencing of blood TCR repertoires from about five healthy adults. Per donor, leukapheresis produced somewhere between about 0.8 and 9 billion PBMCs. For each donor, three plates each were used for CD4 naive and CD4 memory, two plates were used for CD8 naive, and one plate was used for CD8 memory. Libraries were prepared and TCR repertoires were sequenced by different laboratories using diverse techniques, in order to increase sequencing depth and limit assay-specific biases. What the research found in general, with its limitations: Compared with non-shared clonotypes, the clonotypes found in all four sorted-subset donors had higher generation probabilities. Because the study included only a small number of donors, the genetic and exposure-history diversity represented was limited. Sampling was restricted to blood, and TCR repertoires in tissue are likely to differ from TCR repertoires in blood. Based on pairwise subsampling, the degree of clonotype sharing among donors was expected to be affected by sequencing depth. Sharing across a handful of donors was observed for around 5% of naive CD4, 3.5% of naive CD8, 2% to 2.5% of memory CD4, and approximately 0.41% of memory CD8 clonotypes. Rarefaction of sorted-subset datasets indicated incomplete sequencing despite the large sequencing depth. Naive subsets generally had larger estimated clonotype richness than memory subsets did.

From the germline V gene, CDR1 is KGHSH and CDR2 is LQKENI. Taken from cysteine to phenylalanine, the CDR3 has 14 residues. Only the CDR3 part of the read is kept: 42 bases, read in frame from the first base. Deletion took 4 bases off V and 3 bases off J, with a span of 13 bases between the germline ends. TCR CDR3 regions were amplified from genomic DNA by multiplex PCR using the deep immunoSEQ assay. Extracted genomic DNA from each cell subset was spread evenly across all wells of several immunoSEQ 96-well plates, with each plate serving as a replicate. For sorted subsets, 200 to 250 ng of genomic DNA, equivalent to around 30,000 T cell genomes, went into each replicate PCR. Purified libraries were quantified with a Qubit 3.0 fluorometer, sized on a Bioanalyzer 2100, and re-quantified with the KAPA Library Quantification kit. A separate single-read 150-cycle Illumina NextSeq 550 flow cell was used to sequence each immunoSEQ 96-well plate. The original methods were these. Because the immunoSEQ output included only junctional sequences and no quality scores, the filtering could not be the same as the filtering used for full-length reads. Sequences were annotated with PyIR, a Python wrapper for IgBLAST v1.9, and V/J genes and CDR3 were assigned using IMGT germline references. Reads were removed for weak V/J assignments (E-value above 1e-6), missing CDR3, stop codons, out-of-frame junctions, or ambiguous translated residues. V3J clonotypes were defined as sequences sharing the same inferred V gene, J gene, and CDR3 amino acid sequence. Percentage overlap between repertoires was calculated by dividing the number of shared unique clonotypes by the size of the smaller repertoire. Richness of each repertoire was evaluated using RTK rarefaction, the Chao1 estimator, and Recon v2.1 estimates of unobserved clonotypes. For all TCRbeta clonotypes obtained by the gDNA method from a handful of donors, generation probabilities were computed with OLGA. What TCRdb holds here is the immuneACCESS table cut down to in-frame rearrangements. Part of the clones is not present; checked against another copy, under half of the missing clones reflect an unresolved V gene, and the others are unexplained. Clone size and the V and J calls come from that table; the DNA yielded D and trimming. For this sample there are 2 million to 2.5 million clones; roughly 91% appear just once. The ten largest clones represent under 2% of the sample.

CD8 naive samples were CD45RO-negative cells positively selected for CCR7, giving a CD45RA+CCR7+ population that excluded TemRA cells. Donors were healthy HIV-negative adults with no recently reported acute infections or vaccinations. Every donor was a Caucasian adult living in Nashville, Tennessee, USA. Blood was obtained by leukapheresis, after which PBMCs were separated by Ficoll-Histopaque density gradient centrifugation and cryopreserved in liquid nitrogen vapor phase. Analytical flow cytometry was used to check the purity and quantity of each magnetically sorted T cell population. Each sorted fraction had its genomic DNA isolated and then quantified by UV absorbance on a Nanodrop 2000c. Points on this clone: Its antigen remains undetermined. Base quality data are lacking; no much larger clone is found one base away.

The receptor's source is a man aged 18-30 years in good health. Some clones in this sample may be carry-over from other donors' samples. The material sequenced was naive CD8+ T cells from PBMCs. Reading the label with the study, this specimen's cell subset or site is: CD45RA+CCR7+. The V gene is TRBV18 and the J gene is TRBJ2-7; TRBD1 is a weak D gene call, 6 bases matching. The CDR3 region reads CASSLDRFGYEQYF. The sequence in DNA is TGTGCCAGCTCACTCGACAGGTTCGGCTACGAGCAGTACTTC.